This T cell receptor beta chain was recovered during a study of blood T cell repertoires in COVID-19. Study summary: The United States, Italy and Spain supplied acute and convalescent COVID-19 samples. Sources were T cells, B-cell-depleted T cells, or PBMCs; the material itself was cDNA or gDNA.

From germline, CDR1 is MNHEY and CDR2 SVGAGI. This CDR3 contains 14 residues. Losses at the gene ends were 6 bases for V and 7 bases for J; bases not matched to a gene: 4. Authors' processing steps: Reference gene primer amplification yielded estimated nucleated cell counts. Generated by immunoSEQ multiplex PCR, the TCRdb table keeps only in-frame clones and is missing some. The V and J calls and the clone size are those of that table, but D and trimming were determined from the DNA. There are about 170,000 clones in the sample; 65% to 85% occur only once, and roughly 20% lies in the top ten. Sequencing input: peripheral blood. The clonotype originates from an older woman who had recovered from COVID-19. This chain links TRBV6-5 with TRBJ1-5; 12 bases are shared with TRBD1. CDR3 DNA sequence: TGTGCCAGCAGCCGAGGGACAGGGGGCCAGCCCCAGCATTTT. Amino acids: CASSRGTGGQPQHF.